The source of this T cell receptor (beta chain) is a study of CD8 T cells in ankylosing spondylitis. This clonotype was seen many times. Its antigen is as yet unknown. TCRdb re-analysed the 5' RACE reads in MiXCR, keeping a single row per CDR3 protein. The table shows some 95,000 distinct CDR3 sequences, with roughly 10% occurring only once. CDR3 length: 16 residues. Per the germline V gene, CDR1 is DFQATT and CDR2 is SNEGSKA (reference sequence). Trimming cost V 1 base and J 0 bases; bases outside gene matches: 7. Points from the study as a whole: Characteristic of ankylosing spondylitis blood, it appeared, was a TCR beta motif comprising roughly 8 highly homologous variants. Existing reports had already noted some motif variants in reactive arthritis synovial fluid and blood. Clones tied to disease were said to be significantly enriched in matched ankylosing spondylitis synovial fluid.

The source material was blood, either unsorted or a sorted T cell fraction (not recorded which). The chain links TRBV20-1 to TRBJ2-3; TRBD1 matches 7 bases. The clonotype was recovered from a male donor with ankylosing spondylitis or in good health (not recorded which). The CDR3 DNA reads TGCAGTGCTAGAGGAAACAGGGGCTCTAGCACAGATACGCAGTATTTT. Translation gives CSARGNRGSSTDTQYF.